The next 27 T cell receptor beta chains were all read from a single sample in a study of PD-1 blockade in mismatch repair-deficient tumors. TCRdb's copy holds only in-frame clones and misses some; the assay was immunoSEQ multiplex PCR. The sample records roughly 49,000 clones, 70% to 85% being singletons. This sample comprised PBMCs, obtained before pembrolizumab treatment. The origin of the receptors is an adult with mismatch repair-deficient cancer.

This clone was picked up a small number of times. This chain links TRBV5-4 with TRBJ1-1; TRBD1 matches 8 bases. Germline loops: CDR1 SGHNT, CDR2 YYREEE (reference sequence). The V and J ends lost 1 base and 4 bases, in that order; junction bases with no gene match: 6. The CDR3 consists of 15 residues. The CDR3 region has the DNA TGTGCCAGCAGCTTGCCCTCCGGACAGGGCACTGAAGCTTTCTTT. Its translation: CASSLPSGQGTEAFF.

This chain uses TRBV15 with TRBJ1-4, with 8 bases aligning to TRBD1. CDR1 and CDR2 (germline): LNHNV, YYDKDF (reference sequence). There are 13 residues in the CDR3. V was clipped by 0 bases and J by 10 bases; unmatched bases: 1. The CDR3 here is CATSRDTGGKLFF. CDR3 sequence (DNA): TGTGCCACCAGCAGAGACACAGGGGGAAAACTGTTTTTT.

This chain connects TRBV7-3 to TRBJ2-2, with D perhaps assigned TRBD1 or TRBD2 (6 bases each). The CDR3 spans 15 residues. V was trimmed by 2 bases and J by 3 bases, leaving 10 bases between them. The germline V gene encodes CDR1 SGHTA and CDR2 FQGTGA. CDR3 sequence reads: CASSLRGPDTGELFF. The DNA of the CDR3 is TGTGCCAGCAGCTTACGGGGGCCTGACACCGGGGAGCTGTTTTTT.

The genes are TRBV7-3 and TRBJ2-1, with a weak D call TRBD1 (5 bases). V lost 4 bases, J lost 8 bases, and 15 bases lay in between. Germline loops: CDR1 SGHTA, CDR2 FQGTGA. The CDR3 totals 14 residues. CDR3 residues: CASSSIIQGYEQFF. DNA for the CDR3: TGTGCCAGCAGCTCCATAATCCAGGGTTATGAGCAGTTCTTC.

The chain recombines TRBV29-1 with TRBJ1-2, with 8 bases aligning to TRBD1. The CDR3 is 13 residues long. V was clipped by 2 bases and J by 4 bases; unmatched bases: 3. Germline lookup yields CDR1 SQVTM and CDR2 ANQGSEA. The CDR3 region is CSVETGGAYGYTF. CDR3 DNA: TGCAGCGTTGAAACAGGGGGGGCCTATGGCTACACCTTC.

This chain links TRBV5-4 with TRBJ2-3; D possibly corresponds to TRBD1 (6 bases). The CDR3 runs 17 residues. Germline V gene sequence: CDR1 SGHNT, CDR2 YYREEE (reference sequence). Trimming removed 4 bases at V and 8 bases at J, with 26 bases between. The CDR3 here is CASSPPQDRGDWSTQYF. The CDR3 bases are TGTGCCAGCAGCCCCCCGCAGGACAGAGGTGATTGGAGTACGCAGTATTTT.

This clone was observed once. J is TRBJ2-2 and V is TRBV27; D is ambiguous. The germline V and J ends were trimmed by 6 bases and 4 bases, with 9 bases remaining between them. Germline V CDR1 and CDR2: MNHEY, SMNVEV (reference sequence). The CDR3 length is 13 residues. For the CDR3, the DNA is TGTGCCAGCAGGGTGGGCTCCACCGGGGAGCTGTTTTTT. Translation: CASRVGSTGELFF.

This clone has more than one count but fewer than ten. The J gene is TRBJ2-7, the V gene TRBV6-5; no reliable D call. CDR1 is MNHEY and CDR2 is SVGAGI in the germline V gene. The CDR3 extends over 13 amino acids. Trimming took 6 bases from V and 3 from J, leaving 12 bases between them. The CDR3 is CASSPPGFYEQYF. The CDR3 nucleotides are TGTGCCAGCAGCCCCCCCGGGTTCTACGAGCAGTACTTC.

V gene TRBV11-2 combines with J gene TRBJ1-4; TRBD1 aligns across 10 bases. Germline CDR1 reads SGHAT; CDR2 reads FQNNGV. Trimming removed 3 bases from V and 4 bases from J; junction bases left unmatched: 14. This CDR3 contains 19 residues. The CDR3: CASSFIGTGAITDNEKLFF. As DNA, the CDR3 is TGTGCCAGCAGCTTTATTGGGACAGGGGCAATTACAGATAATGAAAAACTGTTTTTT.

This clone was seen more than once but under ten times. The chain uses TRBV5-1 and TRBJ1-2; the D gene is possibly TRBD1 (6 bases). The V end lost 7 bases, the J end lost 7 bases, and 14 bases lay between the germline ends. The CDR3 sequence is 12 residues long. Germline CDR1 SGHRS, CDR2 YFSETQ. CDR3 loop: CASGGGRGGYTF. The CDR3, as DNA: TGCGCCAGCGGAGGGGGGCGCGGTGGCTACACCTTC.

Here the CDR3 DNA reads TGCGCCAGCAGCTTGGCCCCCGACGGGAATTACGAGCAGTACTTC. This sequence encodes CASSLAPDGNYEQYF. The chain carries TRBV5-1 and TRBJ2-7; a weak D match, TRBD2 (5 bases). The CDR3 loop spans 15 amino acids. Germline-derived CDR1 and CDR2 are SGHRS and YFSETQ. V gave up 0 bases and J gave up 4 bases, with 14 bases separating them. Together with reference TRBV5-1 and TRBJ2-7, the CDR3 gives the full variable domain: KAGVTQTPRYLIKTRGQQVTLSCSPISGHRSVSWYQQTPGQGLQFLFEYFSETQRNKGNFPGRFSGRQFSNSRSEMNVSTLELGDSALYLCASSLAPDGNYEQYFGPGTRLTVT.

The genes are TRBV29-1 and TRBJ2-1; the match to TRBD1 covers 8 bases. Germline V gives CDR1 SQVTM, CDR2 ANQGSEA. Trimming cost V 3 bases and J 6 bases; bases outside gene matches: 19. The CDR3 spans 18 residues. CDR3 in DNA: TGCAGCGTTGAGGGGATTTTGGACAGGGCTAGTATGGGCAATGAGCAGTTCTTC. Translation: CSVEGILDRASMGNEQFF.

The table lists this clone with a few counts. The chain carries TRBV25-1 and TRBJ1-1, with 8 bases matching TRBD1. V was pared by 4 bases and J by 9 bases, with 7 bases of the junction left unmatched. From germline, CDR1 is MGHDK and CDR2 SYGVNS. CDR3 length: 13 amino acids. CDR3 sequence (DNA): TGTGCCAGCAGTGCCGACAGGGGCCGGAAAGCTTTCTTT. As protein: CASSADRGRKAFF.

Judged by abundance, this clone is medium-sized (0.01 to 0.1%). J is TRBJ2-1 and V is TRBV11-3; 8 bases are shared with TRBD2. Per the germline V gene, CDR1 is SGHNT and CDR2 is YENEEA. J lost 7 bases, V lost 5 bases, and 7 bases had no gene match. The CDR3 has 14 residues. The DNA for the CDR3 is TGTGCCAGCAGCCCCGTAGCGGGATCGAATGAGCAGTTCTTC. Translated, it gives CASSPVAGSNEQFF.

The V call is TRBV6-5, the J call TRBJ1-2; 9 nucleotides align to TRBD1. The V segment lost 1 base and the J segment 8 bases; nucleotides outside the gene matches: 8. Looked up from germline, CDR1 is MNHEY and CDR2 is SVGAGI. The CDR3 consists of 15 residues. CDR3 amino acids: CASSYFPGQGRGYTF. The CDR3, as DNA: TGTGCCAGCAGTTACTTCCCGGGACAGGGACGGGGCTACACCTTC.

The chain uses TRBV29-1 and TRBJ2-2; perhaps D is TRBD1 or TRBD2 (5 bases each). The CDR3 is 11 amino acids. CDR1 is SQVTM, CDR2 ANQGSEA, per germline. Trimming cost V 6 bases and J 9 bases, with 11 bases left between them. The CDR3 here is CSVGTGRELFF. The CDR3 DNA sequence: TGCAGCGTAGGGACGGGGAGGGAGCTGTTTTTT.

V gene TRBV28 combines with J gene TRBJ1-1; no definite D call. The germline V gene has CDR1 MDHEN and CDR2 SYDVKM. The V end lost 2 bases, the J end lost 0 bases, and 13 bases lay between the germline ends. This CDR3 region has 16 residues. In DNA form, the CDR3 reads TGTGCCAGCAGTTTAACCCTCCGGAACCTGAACACTGAAGCTTTCTTT. This sequence encodes CASSLTLRNLNTEAFF.

The CDR3 protein is CASSSPSWGRYEQYF. DNA for the CDR3: TGTGCCAGCAGTTCCCCCTCATGGGGGCGGTACGAGCAGTACTTC. The V gene is TRBV27, the J gene TRBJ2-7; weak D call: TRBD1 (6 bases). The CDR3 length is 15 residues. The V end lost 4 bases, the J end lost 4 bases, and 17 bases lay between the germline ends. The germline CDR1 and CDR2 sequences are MNHEY and SMNVEV (reference sequence).

This clone has only a few counts. The chain uses TRBV27 and TRBJ2-2, with D uncertain. The CDR3 contains 13 residues. CDR1 and CDR2 from the germline V gene are MNHEY and SMNVEV (reference sequence). Trimming pared 5 bases from V and 5 bases from J, leaving 9 bases between. Here the CDR3 DNA reads TGTGCCAGCAGTCCTCCGTGGACCGGGGAGCTGTTTTTT. As protein: CASSPPWTGELFF.

Only a few counts were recorded for this clone. The V and J genes are TRBV11-3 and TRBJ2-3; possible D gene TRBD2, 6 bases. Trimming stripped 4 bases from V and 2 bases from J, with 10 bases between. Looked up from germline, CDR1 is SGHNT and CDR2 is YENEEA. The CDR3 length is 14 residues. DNA of the CDR3: TGTGCCAGCAGCTCCGGACTACACACAGATACGCAGTATTTT. Translated: CASSSGLHTDTQYF.

The chain links TRBV20-1 to TRBJ1-4; D is ambiguous. The germline V gene encodes CDR1 DFQATT and CDR2 SNEGSKA (reference sequence). Trimming shortened V by 7 bases and J by 6 bases, and 9 bases separated the two germline ends. The CDR3 loop spans 11 amino acids. In DNA, the CDR3 is TGCAGTGGGGCAGTGTATGAAAAACTGTTTTTT. Translation: CSGAVYEKLFF.

The chain couples TRBV6-1 to TRBJ2-5; TRBD2 matches 13 bases. V lost 7 bases and J lost 5; bases outside the gene matches: 7. The germline CDR1 and CDR2 sequences are MNHNS and SASEGT. The CDR3 runs 15 residues. The CDR3 coding sequence is TGTGCCAGCATCCCGCGGACTAGCGGGGGTGAGACCCAGTACTTC. Translation gives CASIPRTSGGETQYF.

The chain has TRBV2 and TRBJ2-4, with 16 nucleotides matching TRBD2. CDR1 and CDR2 (germline): SNHLY, FYNNEI. The CDR3 consists of 17 residues. V shed 7 bases, J shed 3 bases, and the junction held 6 bases outside the gene matches. The DNA for the CDR3 is TGTGCCAGCACCCCGGGACTAGCGGGAGGGCGCAAAAACATTCAGTACTTC. Its protein is CASTPGLAGGRKNIQYF.

The chain combines TRBV19 with TRBJ2-7, with no clear D. The length of the CDR3 is 14 residues. V was trimmed by 3 bases and J by 3 bases, leaving 12 bases between them. Germline CDR1 LNHDA, CDR2 SQIVND (reference sequence). CDR3 residues: CASSIRLDYYEQYF. The CDR3 DNA follows: TGTGCCAGTAGTATCCGGCTCGATTACTACGAGCAGTACTTC.

A single count supports this clone. V and J are TRBV19 and TRBJ1-5, with TRBD1 identical over 8 bases. Germline assignment: CDR1 LNHDA and CDR2 SQIVND (reference sequence). Germline trimming cut 3 bases from V and 6 bases from J; bases unmatched to any gene: 7. The CDR3 covers 15 residues. CDR3 coding DNA: TGTGCCAGTAGTATCGGACAGGGTCGTTTTCAGCCCCAGCATTTT. This gives the protein CASSIGQGRFQPQHF.

The genes are TRBV18 and TRBJ1-1; weak D call: TRBD1 (5 bases). Germline values: CDR1 KGHSH, CDR2 LQKENI. With 1 base removed from V and 7 bases from J, the gap between germline ends came to 7 bases. The CDR3 totals 12 residues. CDR3 nucleotide sequence: TGTGCCAGCTCACCACGACAGCATGAAGCTTTCTTT. This codes for CASSPRQHEAFF.

As concerns this clone: The junction departs from germline at one end; a sequencing error may be responsible. The rearrangement links TRBV28 to TRBJ2-7; 8 bases map to TRBD2. The CDR3 loop spans 13 amino acids. CDR1 MDHEN and CDR2 SYDVKM come from the germline V gene. In DNA, the CDR3 is TGTGCCAGCAGTTTACTCTCCGGGAGGGATGGGCACTTC. Translating gives CASSLLSGRDGHF.